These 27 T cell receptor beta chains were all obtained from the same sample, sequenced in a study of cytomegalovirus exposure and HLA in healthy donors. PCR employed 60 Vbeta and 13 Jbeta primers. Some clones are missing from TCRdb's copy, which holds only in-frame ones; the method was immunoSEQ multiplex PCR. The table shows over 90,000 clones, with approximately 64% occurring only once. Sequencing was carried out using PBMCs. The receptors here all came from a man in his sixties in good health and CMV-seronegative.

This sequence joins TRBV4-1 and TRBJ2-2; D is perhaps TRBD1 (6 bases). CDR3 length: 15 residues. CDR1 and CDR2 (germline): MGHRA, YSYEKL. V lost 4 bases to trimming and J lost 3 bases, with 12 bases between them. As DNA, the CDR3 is TGCGCCAGCAGCCTTCACAGGGATTACACCGGGGAGCTGTTTTTT. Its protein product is CASSLHRDYTGELFF.

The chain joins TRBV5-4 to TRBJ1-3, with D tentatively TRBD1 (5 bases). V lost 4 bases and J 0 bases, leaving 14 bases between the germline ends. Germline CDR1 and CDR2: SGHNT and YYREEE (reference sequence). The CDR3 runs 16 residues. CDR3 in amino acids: CASSAGTSSSGNTIYF. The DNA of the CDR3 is TGTGCCAGCAGCGCCGGGACTTCGAGCTCTGGAAACACCATATATTTT.

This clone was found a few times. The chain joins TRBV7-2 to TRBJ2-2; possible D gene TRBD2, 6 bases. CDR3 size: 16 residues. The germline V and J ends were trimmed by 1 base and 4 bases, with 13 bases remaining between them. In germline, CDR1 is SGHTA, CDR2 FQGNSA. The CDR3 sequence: CASSLVGGVITGELFF. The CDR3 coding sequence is TGTGCCAGCAGCTTAGTCGGCGGGGTGATCACCGGGGAGCTGTTTTTT.

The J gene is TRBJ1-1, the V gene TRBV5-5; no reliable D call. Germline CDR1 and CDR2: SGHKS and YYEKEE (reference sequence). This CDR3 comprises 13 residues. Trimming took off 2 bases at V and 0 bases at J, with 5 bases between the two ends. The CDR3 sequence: CASSFNMNTEAFF. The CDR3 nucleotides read TGTGCCAGCAGCTTTAATATGAACACTGAAGCTTTCTTT.

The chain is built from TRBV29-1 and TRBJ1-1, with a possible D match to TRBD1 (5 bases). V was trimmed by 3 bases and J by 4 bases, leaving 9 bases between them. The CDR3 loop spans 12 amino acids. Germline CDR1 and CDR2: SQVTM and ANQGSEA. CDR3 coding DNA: TGCAGCGTTGACAGGGAATCCACTGAAGCTTTCTTT. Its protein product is CSVDRESTEAFF.

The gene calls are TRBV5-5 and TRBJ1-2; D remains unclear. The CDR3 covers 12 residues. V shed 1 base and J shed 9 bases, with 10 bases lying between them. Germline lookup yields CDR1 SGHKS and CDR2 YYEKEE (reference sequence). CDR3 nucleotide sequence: TGTGCCAGCAGCTTGTCCGGTTTGAGCTACACCTTC. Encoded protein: CASSLSGLSYTF.

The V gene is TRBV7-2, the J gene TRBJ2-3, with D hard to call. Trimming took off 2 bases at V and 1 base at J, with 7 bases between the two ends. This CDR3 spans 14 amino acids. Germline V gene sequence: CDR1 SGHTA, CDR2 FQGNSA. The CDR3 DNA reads TGTGCCAGCAGCTTATCTTCCGGCACAGATACGCAGTATTTT. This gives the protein CASSLSSGTDTQYF. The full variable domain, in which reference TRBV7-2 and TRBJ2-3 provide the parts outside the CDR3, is GAGVSQSPSNKVTEKGKDVELRCDPISGHTALYWYRQSLGQGLEFLIYFQGNSAPDKSGLPSDRFSAERTGGSVSTLTIQRTQQEDSAVYLCASSLSSGTDTQYFGPGTRLTVL.

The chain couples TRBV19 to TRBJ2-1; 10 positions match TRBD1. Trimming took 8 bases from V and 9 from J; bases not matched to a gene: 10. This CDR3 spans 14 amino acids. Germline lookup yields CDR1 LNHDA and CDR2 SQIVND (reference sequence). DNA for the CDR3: TGTGCCAGTTCCCCCGGGACAGGGGTGGGTGAGCAGTTCTTC. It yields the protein CASSPGTGVGEQFF.

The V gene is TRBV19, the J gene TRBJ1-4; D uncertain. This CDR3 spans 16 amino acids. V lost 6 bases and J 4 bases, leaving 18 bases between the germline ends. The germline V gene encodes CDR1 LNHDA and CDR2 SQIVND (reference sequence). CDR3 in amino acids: CASRVGRSLGNEKLFF. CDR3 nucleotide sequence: TGTGCCAGTAGGGTAGGGAGGAGTCTCGGTAATGAAAAACTGTTTTTT.

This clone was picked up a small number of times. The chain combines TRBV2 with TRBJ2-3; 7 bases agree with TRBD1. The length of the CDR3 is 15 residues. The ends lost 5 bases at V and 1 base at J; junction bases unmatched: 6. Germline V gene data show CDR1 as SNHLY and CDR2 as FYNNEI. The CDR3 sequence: CASSTRQGGTDTQYF. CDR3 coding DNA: TGTGCCAGCAGTACTCGACAGGGCGGCACAGATACGCAGTATTTT. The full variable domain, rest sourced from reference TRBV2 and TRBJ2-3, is EPEVTQTPSHQVTQMGQEVILRCVPISNHLYFYWYRQILGQKVEFLVSFYNNEISEKSEIFDDQFSVERPDGSNFTLKIRSTKLEDSAMYFCASSTRQGGTDTQYFGPGTRLTVL.

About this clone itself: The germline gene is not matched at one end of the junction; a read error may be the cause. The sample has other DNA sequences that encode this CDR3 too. The CDR3 reads CASSLITGTNQPQHF. The CDR3 DNA is TGCGCCAGCAGCTTAATAACGGGTACCAATCAGCCCCAGCATTTT. This chain connects TRBV7-6 to TRBJ1-5; the D is unclear. Looked up from germline, CDR1 is SGHVS and CDR2 is FNYEAQ. The CDR3 has 15 amino acids.

This CDR3 reads CASSTRDSGNTIYF. DNA of the CDR3: TGTGCCAGCAGCACACGGGACAGCGGAAACACCATATATTTT. The chain couples TRBV7-2 to TRBJ1-3; 7 bases match TRBD1. V shed 5 bases and J 4 bases; nucleotides not matched to a gene: 5. This CDR3 has 14 amino acids. Germline CDR1 is SGHTA and CDR2 is FQGNSA.

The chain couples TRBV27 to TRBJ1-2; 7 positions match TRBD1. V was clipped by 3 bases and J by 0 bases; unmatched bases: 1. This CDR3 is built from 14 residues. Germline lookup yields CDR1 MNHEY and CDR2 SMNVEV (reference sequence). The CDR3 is CASSFQGANYGYTF. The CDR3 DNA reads TGTGCCAGCAGTTTTCAGGGGGCTAACTATGGCTACACCTTC.

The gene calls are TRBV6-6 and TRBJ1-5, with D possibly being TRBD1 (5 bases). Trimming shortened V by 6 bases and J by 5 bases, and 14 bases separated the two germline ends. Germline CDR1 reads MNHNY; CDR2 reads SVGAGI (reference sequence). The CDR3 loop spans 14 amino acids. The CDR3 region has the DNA TGTGCCAGCAGACACCCAGGGTTCGATCAGCCCCAGCATTTT. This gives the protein CASRHPGFDQPQHF.

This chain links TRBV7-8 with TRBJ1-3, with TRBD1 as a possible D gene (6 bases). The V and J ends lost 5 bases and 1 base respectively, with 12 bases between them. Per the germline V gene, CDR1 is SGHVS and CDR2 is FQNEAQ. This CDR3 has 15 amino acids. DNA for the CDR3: TGTGCCAGCAGCCAGGACGGGACATCTGGAAACACCATATATTTT. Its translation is CASSQDGTSGNTIYF.

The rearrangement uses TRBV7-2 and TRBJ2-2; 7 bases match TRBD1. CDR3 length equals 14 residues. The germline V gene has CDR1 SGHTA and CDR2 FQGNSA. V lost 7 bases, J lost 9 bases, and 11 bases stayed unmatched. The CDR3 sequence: CASTLGQGVRELFF. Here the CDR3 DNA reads TGTGCCAGCACCCTGGGGCAGGGGGTTAGGGAGCTGTTTTTT.

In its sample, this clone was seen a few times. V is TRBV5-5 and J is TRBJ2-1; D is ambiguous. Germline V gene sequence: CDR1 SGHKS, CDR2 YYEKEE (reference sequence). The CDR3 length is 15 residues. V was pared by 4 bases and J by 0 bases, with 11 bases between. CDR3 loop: CASSARQSSYNEQFF. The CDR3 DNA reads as TGTGCCAGCAGCGCCAGGCAGAGCTCCTACAATGAGCAGTTCTTC.

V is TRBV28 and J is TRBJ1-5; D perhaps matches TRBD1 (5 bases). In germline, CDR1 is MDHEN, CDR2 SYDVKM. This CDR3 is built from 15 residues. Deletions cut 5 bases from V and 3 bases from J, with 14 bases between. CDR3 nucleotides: TGTGCCAGCAGTCCCCCTAACAGGCTCAATCAGCCCCAGCATTTT. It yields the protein CASSPPNRLNQPQHF.

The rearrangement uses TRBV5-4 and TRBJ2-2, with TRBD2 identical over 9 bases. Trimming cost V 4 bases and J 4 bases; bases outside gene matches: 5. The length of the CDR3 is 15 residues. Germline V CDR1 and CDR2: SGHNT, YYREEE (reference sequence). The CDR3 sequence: CASSTLTSGTGELFF. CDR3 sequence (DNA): TGTGCCAGCAGCACCCTGACTAGCGGCACCGGGGAGCTGTTTTTT.

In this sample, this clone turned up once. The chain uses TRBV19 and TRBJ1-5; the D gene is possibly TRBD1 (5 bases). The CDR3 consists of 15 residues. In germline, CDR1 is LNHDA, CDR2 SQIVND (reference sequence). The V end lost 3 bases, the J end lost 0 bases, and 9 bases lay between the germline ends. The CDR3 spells CASSIDSYSNQPQHF. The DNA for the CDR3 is TGTGCCAGTAGTATCGACAGTTATAGCAATCAGCCCCAGCATTTT.

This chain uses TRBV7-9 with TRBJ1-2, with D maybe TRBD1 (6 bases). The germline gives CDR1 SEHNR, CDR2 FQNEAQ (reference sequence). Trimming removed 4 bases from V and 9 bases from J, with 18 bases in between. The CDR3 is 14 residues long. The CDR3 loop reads CASSSQGGGISYTF. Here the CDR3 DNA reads TGTGCCAGCAGCTCCCAAGGGGGGGGAATCAGCTACACCTTC. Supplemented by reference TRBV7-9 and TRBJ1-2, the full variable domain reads DTGVSQNPRHKITKRGQNVTFRCDPISEHNRLYWYRQTLGQGPEFLTYFQNEAQLEKSRLLSDRFSAERPKGSFSTLEIQRTEQGDSAMYLCASSSQGGGISYTFGSGTRLTVV.

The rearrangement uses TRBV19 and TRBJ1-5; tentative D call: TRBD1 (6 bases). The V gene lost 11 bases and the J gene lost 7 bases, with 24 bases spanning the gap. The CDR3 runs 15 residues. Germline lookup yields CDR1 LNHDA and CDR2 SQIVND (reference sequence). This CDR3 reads CAVRPGTISGQPQHF. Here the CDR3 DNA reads TGTGCCGTACGACCCGGGACAATCTCGGGGCAGCCCCAGCATTTT.

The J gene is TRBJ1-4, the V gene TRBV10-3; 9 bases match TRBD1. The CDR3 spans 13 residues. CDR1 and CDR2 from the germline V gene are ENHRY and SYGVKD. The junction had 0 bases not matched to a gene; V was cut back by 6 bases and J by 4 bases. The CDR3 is CAIRGQGNEKLFF. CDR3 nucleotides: TGTGCCATCAGGGGACAGGGTAATGAAAAACTGTTTTTT.

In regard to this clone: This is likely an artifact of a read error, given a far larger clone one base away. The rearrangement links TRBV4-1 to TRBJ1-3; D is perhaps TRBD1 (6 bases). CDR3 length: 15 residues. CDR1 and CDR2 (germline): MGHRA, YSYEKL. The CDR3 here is CAISPWTGTRNTIYF. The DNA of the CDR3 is TGCGCCATCAGCCCCTGGACCGGGACACGAAACACCATATATTTT.

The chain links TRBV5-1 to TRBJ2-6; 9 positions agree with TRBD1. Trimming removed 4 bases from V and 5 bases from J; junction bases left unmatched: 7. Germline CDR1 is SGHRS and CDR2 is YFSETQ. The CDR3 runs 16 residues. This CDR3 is CASSPYRGQWANVLTF. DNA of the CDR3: TGCGCCAGCAGCCCGTACAGGGGGCAATGGGCCAACGTCCTGACTTTC.

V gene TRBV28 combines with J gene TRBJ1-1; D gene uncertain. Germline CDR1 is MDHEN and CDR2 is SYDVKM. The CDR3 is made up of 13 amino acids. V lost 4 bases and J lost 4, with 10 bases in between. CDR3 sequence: CASSWKGSTEAFF. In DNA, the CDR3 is TGTGCCAGCAGTTGGAAAGGGAGCACTGAAGCTTTCTTT.

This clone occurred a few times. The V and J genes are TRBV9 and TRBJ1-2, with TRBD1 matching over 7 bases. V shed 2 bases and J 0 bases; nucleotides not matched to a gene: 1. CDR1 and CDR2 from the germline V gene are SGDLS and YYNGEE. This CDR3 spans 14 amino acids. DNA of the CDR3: TGTGCCAGCAGCGTGACAGGGACTAACTATGGCTACACCTTC. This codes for CASSVTGTNYGYTF.